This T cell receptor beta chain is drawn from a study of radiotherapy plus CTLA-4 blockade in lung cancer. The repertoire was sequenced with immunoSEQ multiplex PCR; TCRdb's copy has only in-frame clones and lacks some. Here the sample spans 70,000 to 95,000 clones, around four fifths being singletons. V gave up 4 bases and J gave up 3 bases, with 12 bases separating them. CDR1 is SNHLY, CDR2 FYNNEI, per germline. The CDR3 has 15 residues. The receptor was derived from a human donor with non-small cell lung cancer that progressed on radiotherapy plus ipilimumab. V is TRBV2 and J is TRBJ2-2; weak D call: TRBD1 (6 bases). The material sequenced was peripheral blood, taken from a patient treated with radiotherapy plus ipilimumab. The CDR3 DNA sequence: TGTGCCAGCAGTGCCAGGGGCCCGGACACCGGGGAGCTGTTTTTT. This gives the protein CASSARGPDTGELFF.